Below are 9 T cell receptor beta chains sequenced from a single sample in a study of T-cell reconstitution after alpha-beta-depleted transplantation in children. Unique molecular identifiers were incorporated during preparation of the TCRbeta library. TCRdb recomputed calls from the PCR reads with MiXCR, one row per CDR3 protein. This sample has almost 600,000 distinct CDR3 sequences; approximately 30% occur once, and the top ten carry about 35%. The specimen was PBMCs, collected before TCRalphabeta/CD19-depleted stem cell transplant. The receptors derive from a boy under three years old with Wiskott-Aldrich syndrome, due to receive a stem cell transplant.

The chain links TRBV5-5 to TRBJ2-6, with D hard to call. CDR3 size: 14 residues. V was trimmed by 3 bases and J by 3 bases, leaving 7 bases between them. Germline V gene lookup returns CDR1 SGHKS and CDR2 YYEKEE (reference sequence). The CDR3 loop is CASSWGFGANVLTF. The CDR3 coding sequence is TGTGCCAGCAGCTGGGGATTTGGGGCCAACGTCCTGACTTTC.

A few counts support this clonotype. The V and J genes are TRBV5-1 and TRBJ1-2; the D is unclear. Trimming cost V 0 bases and J 4 bases, with 7 bases left between them. The CDR3 has 13 residues. CDR1 and CDR2 (germline): SGHRS, YFSETQ. Written as DNA, the CDR3 is TGCGCCAGCAGCTTGGGACTGTTCTATGGCTACACCTTC. As protein: CASSLGLFYGYTF.

This chain joins TRBV11-2 and TRBJ1-1; D gene ambiguous. Germline CDR1 reads SGHAT; CDR2 reads FQNNGV. The CDR3 extends over 15 amino acids. Trimming took 3 bases from V and 4 from J, leaving 15 bases between them. The CDR3 loop reads CASSFIGFVGTEAFF. The CDR3, as DNA: TGTGCCAGCAGCTTTATAGGATTTGTCGGCACTGAAGCTTTCTTT.

The rearrangement joins TRBV5-1 to TRBJ2-5; 8 nucleotides align to TRBD2. CDR1 is SGHRS and CDR2 is YFSETQ in the germline V gene. CDR3 length equals 14 residues. Unmatched junction bases numbered 4, after V lost 1 base and J lost 5 bases. The CDR3 protein is CASSLSSGLETQYF. The CDR3, as DNA: TGCGCCAGCAGCTTGTCTAGCGGGTTGGAGACCCAGTACTTC.

The chain employs TRBV27 and TRBJ2-3; 8 bases match TRBD1. The CDR3 is made up of 15 amino acids. Trimming at V came to 4 bases and at J to 3 bases, leaving 6 bases not matched to a gene. Germline V gene data show CDR1 as MNHEY and CDR2 as SMNVEV (reference sequence). The CDR3 is CASSSRDRLTDTQYF. Written as DNA, the CDR3 is TGTGCCAGCAGTTCCCGGGACAGGCTTACAGATACGCAGTATTTT.

The chain joins TRBV19 to TRBJ2-1; 7 nucleotides agree with TRBD1. The V gene end was trimmed by 9 bases and the J gene end by 8 bases; junction bases not matched to a gene: 10. Germline CDR1 is LNHDA and CDR2 is SQIVND (reference sequence). This CDR3 has 13 residues. The CDR3 is CASGTAPGYEQFF. CDR3 nucleotide sequence: TGTGCCAGCGGGACAGCCCCGGGCTATGAGCAGTTCTTC.

This clonotype has just a few counts. The chain has TRBV5-5 and TRBJ1-5; D gene ambiguous. Per the germline V gene, CDR1 is SGHKS and CDR2 is YYEKEE (reference sequence). The CDR3 is 16 residues long. The germline V and J ends were trimmed by 2 bases and 4 bases, with 16 bases remaining between them. CDR3 protein: CASSFFETAFNQPQHF. Written as DNA, the CDR3 is TGTGCCAGCAGCTTTTTTGAGACGGCTTTTAATCAGCCCCAGCATTTT.

This clonotype was seen a handful of times. The V and J genes are TRBV5-1 and TRBJ2-7, with D unresolved. Trimming removed 0 bases at V and 2 bases at J, with 6 bases between. Germline CDR1 is SGHRS and CDR2 is YFSETQ. The CDR3 has 13 residues. CDR3 in DNA: TGCGCCAGCAGCTTGGCCTTCGCCTACGAGCAGTACTTC. Translating gives CASSLAFAYEQYF.

This sequence joins TRBV4-2 and TRBJ2-7; 8 bases are a match to TRBD1. Germline lookup yields CDR1 LGHNA and CDR2 YNFKEQ. The CDR3 is made up of 17 amino acids. V lost 0 bases and J lost 0; bases outside the gene matches: 7. CDR3 coding DNA: TGTGCCAGCAGCCAAGACGGGACAGGCCTCAGCTCCTACGAGCAGTACTTC. It yields the protein CASSQDGTGLSSYEQYF.